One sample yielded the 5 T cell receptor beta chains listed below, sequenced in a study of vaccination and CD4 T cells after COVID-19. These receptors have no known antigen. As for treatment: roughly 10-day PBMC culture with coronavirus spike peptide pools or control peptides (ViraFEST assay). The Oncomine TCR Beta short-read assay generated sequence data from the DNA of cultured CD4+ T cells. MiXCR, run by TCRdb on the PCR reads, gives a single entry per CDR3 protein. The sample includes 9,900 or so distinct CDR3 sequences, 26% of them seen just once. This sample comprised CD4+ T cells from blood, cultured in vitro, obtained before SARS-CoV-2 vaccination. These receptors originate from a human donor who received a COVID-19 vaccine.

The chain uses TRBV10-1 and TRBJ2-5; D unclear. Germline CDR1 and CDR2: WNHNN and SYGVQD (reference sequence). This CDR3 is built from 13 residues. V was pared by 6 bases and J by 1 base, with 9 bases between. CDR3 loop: CASSRQLQETQYF. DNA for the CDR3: TGCGCCAGCAGCCGACAACTCCAAGAGACCCAGTACTTC.

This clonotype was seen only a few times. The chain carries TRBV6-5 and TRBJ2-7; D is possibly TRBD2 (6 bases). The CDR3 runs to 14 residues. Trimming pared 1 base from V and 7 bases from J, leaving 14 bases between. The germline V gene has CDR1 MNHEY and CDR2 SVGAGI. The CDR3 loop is CASSYYRGKREQYF. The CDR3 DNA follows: TGTGCCAGCAGTTACTACCGGGGGAAAAGGGAGCAGTACTTC.

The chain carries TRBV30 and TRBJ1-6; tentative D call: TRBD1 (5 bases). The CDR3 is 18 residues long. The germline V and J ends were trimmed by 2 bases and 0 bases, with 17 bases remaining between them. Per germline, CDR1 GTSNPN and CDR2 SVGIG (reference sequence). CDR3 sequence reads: CAWSSGTGGSSYNSPLHF. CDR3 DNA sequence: TGTGCCTGGAGTAGTGGGACGGGAGGGAGCTCCTATAATTCACCCCTCCACTTT.

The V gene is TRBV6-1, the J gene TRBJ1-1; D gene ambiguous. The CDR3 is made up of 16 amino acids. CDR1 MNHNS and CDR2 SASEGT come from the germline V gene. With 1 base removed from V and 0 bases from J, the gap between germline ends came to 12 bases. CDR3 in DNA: TGTGCCAGCAGTGAAGGAACTTCGGTGTTGAACACTGAAGCTTTCTTT. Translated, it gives CASSEGTSVLNTEAFF.

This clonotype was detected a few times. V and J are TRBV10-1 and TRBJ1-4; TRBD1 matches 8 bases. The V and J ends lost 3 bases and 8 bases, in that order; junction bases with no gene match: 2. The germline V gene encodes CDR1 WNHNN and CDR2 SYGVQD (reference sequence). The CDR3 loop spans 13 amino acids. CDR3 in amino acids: CASSDRTGEKLFF. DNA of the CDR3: TGCGCCAGCAGTGATCGGACAGGGGAAAAACTGTTTTTT.